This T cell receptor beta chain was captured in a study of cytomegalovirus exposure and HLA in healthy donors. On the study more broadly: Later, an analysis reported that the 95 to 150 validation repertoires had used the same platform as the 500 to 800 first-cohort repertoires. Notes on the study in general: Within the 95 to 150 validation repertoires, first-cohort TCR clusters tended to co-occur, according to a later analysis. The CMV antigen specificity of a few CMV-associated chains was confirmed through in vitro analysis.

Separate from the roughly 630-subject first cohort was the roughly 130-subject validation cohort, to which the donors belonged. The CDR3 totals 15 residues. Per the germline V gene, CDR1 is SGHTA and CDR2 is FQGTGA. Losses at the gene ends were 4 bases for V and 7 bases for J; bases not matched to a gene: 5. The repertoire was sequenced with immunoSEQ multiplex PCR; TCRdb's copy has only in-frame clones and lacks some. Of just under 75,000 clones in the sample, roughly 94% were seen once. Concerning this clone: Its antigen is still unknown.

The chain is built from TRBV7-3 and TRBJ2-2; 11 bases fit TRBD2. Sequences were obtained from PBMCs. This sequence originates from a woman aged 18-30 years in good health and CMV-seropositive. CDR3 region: CASSSTSGTSGELFF. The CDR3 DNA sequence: TGTGCCAGCAGCTCGACTAGCGGGACTAGCGGGGAGCTGTTTTTT.